These T cell receptor beta chains were read from a single sample in a study of T cell responses to AZD1222 COVID-19 vaccine. TCRdb keeps only in-frame clones here, not all; method: immunoSEQ multiplex PCR. The table shows 90,000 to 120,000 clones, with 80% to 90% occurring only once. Sequenced material: peripheral blood, taken on day 0 of AZD1222 vaccination. Every receptor here comes from an adult in good health. Each CDR3 is given with its conserved first and last residue. The D gene is left open where the match is weak. Part of the rows lack a size; the others show once, few, many or a class for expanded clones.

V gene	D gene	clone size	J gene	CDR3 protein	CDR3 DNA
TRBV7-9	TRBD1	-	TRBJ2-6	CASSPTGTGYGANVLTF	TGTGCCAGCAGCCCCACCGGGACAGGGTATGGGGCCAACGTCCTGACTTTC
TRBV19	-	-	TRBJ1-6	CASTLGAQFNSPLHF	TGTGCCAGTACCCTAGGGGCCCAATTCAATTCACCCCTCCACTTT
TRBV28	-	-	TRBJ2-2	CASSLDGRGGELFF	TGTGCCAGCAGTTTAGATGGTCGGGGCGGGGAGCTGTTTTTT
TRBV28	-	-	TRBJ2-3	CASSLPDTQYF	TGTGCCAGCAGTTTACCAGATACGCAGTATTTT
TRBV9	-	-	TRBJ2-7	CASSLEQSNYEQYF	TGTGCCAGCAGCCTGGAGCAGAGCAACTACGAGCAGTACTTC
TRBV5-4	TRBD1	once	TRBJ2-7	CASSSVGTGRYEQYF	TGTGCCAGCAGCTCGGTAGGGACAGGGCGCTACGAGCAGTACTTC
TRBV2	TRBD1	-	TRBJ2-1	CASSGLRGQPQGNEQFF	TGTGCCAGCAGTGGACTACGGGGACAGCCCCAGGGCAATGAGCAGTTCTTC
TRBV7-2	-	few	TRBJ1-6	CASSLIGVGSYNSPLHF	TGTGCCAGCAGCTTAATAGGAGTTGGCTCCTATAATTCACCCCTCCACTTT
TRBV7-8	-	-	TRBJ1-5	CASTMDSSWGNQPQHF	TGTGCCAGCACGATGGATTCGTCTTGGGGTAATCAGCCCCAGCATTTT
TRBV7-9	TRBD1	-	TRBJ1-5	CASSLGTGESNQPQHF	TGTGCCAGCAGCTTAGGGACAGGGGAGAGTAATCAGCCCCAGCATTTT
TRBV7-9	TRBD2	-	TRBJ2-2	CASSSSGRATGELFF	TGTGCCAGCAGTTCTAGCGGGAGGGCAACCGGGGAGCTGTTTTTT
TRBV15	-	-	TRBJ1-5	CATSRVPSQPQHF	TGTGCCACCAGCAGAGTCCCCAGTCAGCCCCAGCATTTT
TRBV6-1	-	-	TRBJ2-7	CASSEVAGYEQYF	TGTGCCAGCAGTGAAGTCGCAGGATACGAGCAGTACTTC
TRBV3-1/TRBV3-2	-	few	TRBJ1-6	CASSQRDPRNSPLHF	TGTGCCAGCAGCCAGAGGGACCCCCGGAATTCACCCCTCCACTTT
TRBV27	TRBD1	-	TRBJ2-7	CASSLLGTGTFYEQYF	TGTGCCAGCAGTTTATTAGGGACAGGGACATTCTACGAGCAGTACTTC
TRBV7-2	-	-	TRBJ1-1	CASSKGLSNTEAFF	TGTGCCAGCAGCAAGGGTCTCTCAAACACTGAAGCTTTCTTT
TRBV9	-	-	TRBJ2-1	CASSDGGPSVYNEQFF	TGTGCCAGCAGCGATGGGGGTCCCAGTGTTTACAATGAGCAGTTCTTC
TRBV6-6	-	-	TRBJ2-7	CASSSRDLAVEQYF	TGTGCCAGCAGTTCCCGGGACCTTGCCGTAGAGCAGTACTTC
TRBV19	TRBD2	-	TRBJ2-1	CASSTQSGRAFREQFF	TGTGCCAGTAGTACCCAAAGCGGGAGGGCCTTTCGTGAGCAGTTCTTC
TRBV25-1	-	-	TRBJ2-5	CASSESGSQETQYF	TGTGCCAGCAGTGAATCGGGCTCCCAAGAGACCCAGTACTTC
TRBV6-4	TRBD2	-	TRBJ2-1	CASRSGLDSNEQFF	TGTGCCAGCAGATCGGGACTAGATAGCAATGAGCAGTTCTTC
TRBV7-9	TRBD1	-	TRBJ2-1	CASSPGQSYNEQFF	TGTGCCAGCAGCCCGGGACAGAGTTACAATGAGCAGTTCTTC
TRBV7-2	TRBD2	-	TRBJ2-5	CASRPELAGVQETQYF	TGTGCCAGCAGGCCGGAACTAGCGGGCGTACAAGAGACCCAGTACTTC
TRBV5-1	TRBD1	-	TRBJ1-4	CASSKGQGNEKLFF	TGCGCCAGCAGCAAAGGACAGGGGAATGAAAAACTGTTTTTT
TRBV27	TRBD1	few	TRBJ1-5	CASSSGETGRGQPQHF	TGTGCCAGCAGTTCCGGCGAGACAGGGAGAGGTCAGCCCCAGCATTTT
TRBV28	-	-	TRBJ2-4	CASSLGPFRGKNIQYF	TGTGCCAGCAGCCTAGGGCCTTTTCGGGGCAAAAACATTCAGTACTTC
TRBV7-8	-	few	TRBJ1-2	CASSLRRWVQQADGYTF	TGTGCCAGCAGCCTGAGGAGGTGGGTACAGCAGGCCGATGGCTACACCTTC
TRBV28	-	-	TRBJ1-6	CASSLPLESSSPLHF	TGTGCCAGCAGTTTACCCCTGGAATCGAGCTCACCCCTCCACTTT
TRBV3-1/TRBV3-2	-	-	TRBJ2-1	CASSQPGQNNEQFF	TGTGCCAGCAGCCAACCAGGACAGAACAATGAGCAGTTCTTC
TRBV28	-	-	TRBJ2-5	CASQTPGYLKEETQYF	TGTGCCAGCCAAACCCCAGGTTACCTGAAGGAAGAGACCCAGTACTTC
TRBV5-1	-	-	TRBJ1-3	CASSLIGGPGNTIYF	TGCGCCAGCAGCTTGATCGGGGGCCCTGGAAACACCATATATTTT
TRBV4-3	-	-	TRBJ1-1	CASSQEAYTEAFF	TGCGCCAGCAGCCAAGAAGCATACACTGAAGCTTTCTTT
TRBV5-6	-	-	TRBJ1-2	CASSLNRARSGYTF	TGTGCCAGCAGCTTAAACAGGGCAAGGAGTGGCTACACCTTC
TRBV28	-	few	TRBJ1-1	CASIAWGNTEAFF	TGTGCCAGCATTGCTTGGGGGAACACTGAAGCTTTCTTT
TRBV6-2/TRBV6-3	TRBD1	-	TRBJ2-7	CASSHRDRNSYEQYF	TGTGCCAGCAGCCACCGGGACAGAAACTCCTACGAGCAGTACTTC
TRBV6-2/TRBV6-3	-	few	TRBJ1-2	CASSYRGYGYTF	TGTGCCAGCAGTTACAGGGGCTATGGCTACACCTTC
TRBV12-3/TRBV12-4	TRBD1	-	TRBJ1-5	CASSFSTGGLHF	TGTGCCAGCAGTTTTTCGACAGGGGGCTTACATTTT
TRBV24-1	-	-	TRBJ1-5	CATSDSNQPQHF	TGTGCCACCAGTGACTCTAATCAGCCCCAGCATTTT
TRBV27	TRBD2	-	TRBJ2-3	CASRRTSGRVKDTQYF	TGTGCCAGCAGGCGGACTAGCGGGAGGGTGAAAGATACGCAGTATTTT
TRBV5-1	-	once	TRBJ2-2	CASSSAGTGELFF	TGCGCCAGCAGCTCCGCAGGGACCGGGGAGCTGTTTTTT
TRBV10-3	TRBD1	once	TRBJ1-6	CAIRGTDNSPLHF	TGTGCCATCAGGGGGACAGACAATTCACCCCTCCACTTT
TRBV5-6	-	-	TRBJ1-1	CASWQYQSTEAFF	TGTGCCAGCTGGCAGTACCAAAGCACTGAAGCTTTCTTT
TRBV3-1/TRBV3-2	-	few	TRBJ1-3	CASSRQTGNTIYF	TGTGCCAGCAGCCGTCAAACGGGAAACACCATATATTTT
TRBV5-5	TRBD1	-	TRBJ1-1	CASSPTGSYDTEAFF	TGTGCCAGCAGCCCGACAGGGTCTTATGACACTGAAGCTTTCTTT
TRBV19	-	-	TRBJ2-7	CASSIQGSGYPYEQYF	TGTGCCAGTAGTATACAAGGGTCAGGGTACCCCTACGAGCAGTACTTC
TRBV7-3	-	-	TRBJ1-1	CASSLDLQSTEAFF	TGTGCCAGCAGCTTAGACCTTCAGAGCACTGAAGCTTTCTTT
TRBV28	-	-	TRBJ1-5	CASSSDIQPQHF	TGTGCCAGCAGTTCCGACATCCAGCCCCAGCATTTT
TRBV7-6	-	once	TRBJ1-4	CASSALDSANEKLFF	TGTGCCAGCAGCGCCCTCGATTCGGCAAATGAAAAACTGTTTTTT
TRBV27	-	few	TRBJ1-5	CASSLKTPGNQPQHF	TGTGCCAGCAGTTTAAAGACACCAGGCAATCAGCCCCAGCATTTT
TRBV4-1	TRBD1	-	TRBJ1-4	CASSSSGTGSEKLFF	TGCGCCAGCAGCTCCTCGGGGACAGGGAGTGAAAAACTGTTTTTT
TRBV19	-	-	TRBJ2-3	CASSETGSTDTQYF	TGTGCCAGTAGTGAAACCGGGAGCACAGATACGCAGTATTTT
TRBV18	-	few	TRBJ2-7	CASSQIEGGIYEQYF	TGTGCCAGCTCCCAAATTGAGGGGGGGATCTACGAGCAGTACTTC
TRBV27	-	-	TRBJ2-2	CASRNQGFTGELFF	TGTGCCAGCAGGAATCAGGGGTTCACCGGGGAGCTGTTTTTT
TRBV11-3	-	-	TRBJ2-3	CASSLGGVSTDTQYF	TGTGCCAGCAGCTTAGGCGGGGTGAGCACAGATACGCAGTATTTT
TRBV10-3	TRBD1	-	TRBJ1-5	CATSAGGDQPQHF	TGTGCCACCAGCGCAGGGGGAGATCAGCCCCAGCATTTT